These 15 T cell receptor beta chains were sequenced from one sample in a study of control samples from healthy donors and cancer patients. Measured with immunoSEQ multiplex PCR; TCRdb has only the in-frame clones, and not every one. The sample shows about 190,000 clones, roughly nine tenths of them seen only once. Specimen: blood. The receptors were sampled from a man aged 25 to 45 in good health.

V gene TRBV9 combines with J gene TRBJ2-3; 12 nucleotides align to TRBD1. The CDR3 runs 15 residues. Germline V CDR1 and CDR2: SGDLS, YYNGEE. V was pared by 4 bases and J by 7 bases, with 7 bases of the junction left unmatched. The CDR3 DNA sequence: TGTGCCAGCAGCTATTCGGGACAGGGGGCTCATACGCAGTATTTT. It yields the protein CASSYSGQGAHTQYF.

The J gene is TRBJ1-5, the V gene TRBV7-9; D is unclear. Trimming stripped 5 bases from V and 6 bases from J, with 14 bases between. This CDR3 is built from 14 residues. Germline V lookup: CDR1 SEHNR, CDR2 FQNEAQ (reference sequence). The CDR3 DNA sequence: TGTGCCAGCAGCGTGGCCGGGTTAGGTCAGCCCCAGCATTTT. It codes for CASSVAGLGQPQHF.

The genes are TRBV29-1 and TRBJ2-3; TRBD1 might be the D (6 bases). V lost 5 bases and J lost 5, with 11 bases in between. In germline, CDR1 is SQVTM, CDR2 ANQGSEA. The CDR3 runs to 12 residues. The CDR3 is CSVTKQGDTQYF. The DNA of the CDR3 is TGCAGCGTTACCAAACAGGGAGATACGCAGTATTTT.

The V call is TRBV2, the J call TRBJ2-2; no reliable D call. The length of the CDR3 is 16 residues. V shed 3 bases and J shed 1 base, with 12 bases lying between them. Germline V lookup: CDR1 SNHLY, CDR2 FYNNEI. The CDR3 region is CASSESRLQNTGELFF. For the CDR3, the DNA is TGTGCCAGCAGTGAGAGTAGGCTGCAGAACACCGGGGAGCTGTTTTTT.

The chain has TRBV5-1 and TRBJ1-1; weak D call: TRBD1 (5 bases). From germline, CDR1 is SGHRS and CDR2 YFSETQ. The CDR3 totals 13 residues. The germline V and J ends were trimmed by 4 bases and 10 bases, with 17 bases remaining between them. For the CDR3, the DNA is TGCGCCAGCAGCCTGGGAGGGGCTAAAGTAGCTTTCTTT. Protein sequence: CASSLGGAKVAFF.

The genes are TRBV19 and TRBJ2-4; D is possibly TRBD1 or TRBD2 (6 bases each). The CDR3 totals 15 residues. Deletions cut 5 bases from V and 7 bases from J, with 18 bases between. Germline loops: CDR1 LNHDA, CDR2 SQIVND (reference sequence). The CDR3 reads CASSQGDWRGNIQYF. As DNA, the CDR3 is TGTGCCAGTAGTCAAGGGGACTGGAGGGGGAACATTCAGTACTTC.

The gene calls are TRBV7-8 and TRBJ1-6, with a tentative D call TRBD1 (6 bases). The V gene's germline CDR1 is SGHVS and CDR2 FQNEAQ. V dropped 1 base and J dropped 0 bases, with 10 bases sitting between them. The CDR3 runs 17 residues. The CDR3 region is CASSLVRGGSYNSPLHF. The DNA for the CDR3 is TGTGCCAGCAGCTTAGTGAGGGGGGGCTCCTATAATTCACCCCTCCACTTT.

The chain couples TRBV7-6 to TRBJ2-5; D is unresolved. The CDR3 covers 13 residues. Germline values: CDR1 SGHVS, CDR2 FNYEAQ. The V gene lost 3 bases and the J gene lost 2 bases, with 7 bases spanning the gap. The CDR3 loop is CASSLGRQETQYF. The CDR3 nucleotides read TGTGCCAGCAGCTTGGGCCGACAAGAGACCCAGTACTTC.

The chain uses TRBV6-4 and TRBJ2-3; D remains ambiguous. The CDR3 is 13 amino acids. Trimming took 0 bases from V and 5 from J, leaving 6 bases between them. Germline V gives CDR1 MRHNA, CDR2 SNTAGT. Here the CDR3 reads CASSDSMEDTQYF. In DNA form, the CDR3 reads TGTGCCAGCAGTGACTCGATGGAAGATACGCAGTATTTT.

This chain connects TRBV6-5 to TRBJ1-1; TRBD1 aligns across 9 bases. The V gene's germline CDR1 is MNHEY and CDR2 SVGAGI. J gave up 5 bases and V 4 bases, and 8 bases lay outside the gene matches. There are 15 residues in the CDR3. The CDR3 here is CASSSTGTGRTEAFF. The CDR3, as DNA: TGTGCCAGCAGTTCAACCGGGACAGGGCGGACTGAAGCTTTCTTT.

This clone was observed a few times. Mismatch with germline at one junction end may stem from a read error. CDR3 nucleotide sequence: TGTGCCAGCAGGGAAGGGGACTCCCGAGGGCATGGCTACACCTTC. This codes for CASREGDSRGHGYTF. The chain has TRBV6-1 and TRBJ1-2, with a possible D match to TRBD1 (5 bases). Germline values: CDR1 MNHNS, CDR2 SASEGT. The CDR3 is made up of 15 amino acids.

The rearrangement links TRBV6-5 to TRBJ1-5; D not certain. This CDR3 is built from 15 residues. Trimming removed 6 bases at V and 2 bases at J, with 14 bases between. Germline lookup yields CDR1 MNHEY and CDR2 SVGAGI. The CDR3 region has the DNA TGTGCCAGCAGGGACGCGGGCGAAGGCAATCAGCCCCAGCATTTT. It translates to CASRDAGEGNQPQHF.

This chain links TRBV27 with TRBJ2-7, with a tentative D call TRBD1 (5 bases). This CDR3 has 13 amino acids. The germline V gene encodes CDR1 MNHEY and CDR2 SMNVEV (reference sequence). Trimming cost V 6 bases and J 2 bases, with 11 bases left between them. This chain's CDR3 is CASRGRAAYEQYF. CDR3 coding DNA: TGTGCCAGCAGGGGCAGGGCAGCCTACGAGCAGTACTTC.

Notes on this clone: The sample holds other DNA sequences that translate to the same CDR3. V and J are TRBV5-1 and TRBJ1-2; TRBD1 matches 10 bases. CDR3 size: 13 residues. Germline CDR1 is SGHRS and CDR2 is YFSETQ. J lost 6 bases, V lost 4 bases, and 3 bases had no gene match. The CDR3 sequence: CASSPGQGNGYTF. The CDR3 nucleotides read TGCGCCAGCAGCCCGGGACAGGGGAATGGCTACACCTTC. Full variable domain (missing parts from reference TRBV5-1 and TRBJ1-2): KAGVTQTPRYLIKTRGQQVTLSCSPISGHRSVSWYQQTPGQGLQFLFEYFSETQRNKGNFPGRFSGRQFSNSRSEMNVSTLELGDSALYLCASSPGQGNGYTFGSGTRLTVV.

The chain recombines TRBV30 with TRBJ1-1, with D perhaps matching TRBD1 (5 bases). Germline V gives CDR1 GTSNPN, CDR2 SVGIG (reference sequence). V gave up 4 bases and J gave up 1 base, with 7 bases separating them. The CDR3 is made up of 12 amino acids. The CDR3 loop is CAWTGTNTEAFF. As DNA, the CDR3 is TGTGCCTGGACAGGGACGAACACTGAAGCTTTCTTT.